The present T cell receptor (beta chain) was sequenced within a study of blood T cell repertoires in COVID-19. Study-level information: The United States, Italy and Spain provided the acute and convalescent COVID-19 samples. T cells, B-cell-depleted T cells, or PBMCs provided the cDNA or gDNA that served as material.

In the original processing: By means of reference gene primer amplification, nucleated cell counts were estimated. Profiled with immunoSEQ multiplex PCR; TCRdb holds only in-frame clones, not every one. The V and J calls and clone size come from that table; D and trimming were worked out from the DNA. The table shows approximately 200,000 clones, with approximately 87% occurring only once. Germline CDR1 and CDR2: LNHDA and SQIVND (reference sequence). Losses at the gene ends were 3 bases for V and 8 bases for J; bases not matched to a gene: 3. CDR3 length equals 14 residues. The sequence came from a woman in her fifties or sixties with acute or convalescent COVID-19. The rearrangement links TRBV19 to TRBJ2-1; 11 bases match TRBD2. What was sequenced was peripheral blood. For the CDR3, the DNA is TGTGCCAGTAGTATTACTAGCGGGAGCTATGAGCAGTTCTTC. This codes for CASSITSGSYEQFF.